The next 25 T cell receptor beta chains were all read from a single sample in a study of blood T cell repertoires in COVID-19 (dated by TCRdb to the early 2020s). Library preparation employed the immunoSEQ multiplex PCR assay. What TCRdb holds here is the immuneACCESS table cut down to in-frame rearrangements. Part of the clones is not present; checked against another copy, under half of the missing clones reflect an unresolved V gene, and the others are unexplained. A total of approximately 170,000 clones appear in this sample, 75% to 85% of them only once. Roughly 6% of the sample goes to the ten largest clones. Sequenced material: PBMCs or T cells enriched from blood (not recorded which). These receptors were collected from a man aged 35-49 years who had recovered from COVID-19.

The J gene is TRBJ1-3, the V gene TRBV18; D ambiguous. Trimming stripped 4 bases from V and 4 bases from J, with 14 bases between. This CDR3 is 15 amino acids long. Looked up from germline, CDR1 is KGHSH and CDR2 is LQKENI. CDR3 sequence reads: CASSRSIQEGNTIYF. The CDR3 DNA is TGTGCCAGCTCACGATCCATTCAAGAGGGAAACACCATATATTTT.

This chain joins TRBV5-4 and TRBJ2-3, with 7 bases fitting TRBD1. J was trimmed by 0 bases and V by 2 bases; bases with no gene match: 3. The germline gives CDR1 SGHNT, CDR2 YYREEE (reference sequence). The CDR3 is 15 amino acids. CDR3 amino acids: CASSLLGQSTDTQYF. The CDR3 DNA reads TGTGCCAGCAGCTTATTGGGACAGAGCACAGATACGCAGTATTTT. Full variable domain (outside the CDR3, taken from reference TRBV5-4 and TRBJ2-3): ETGVTQSPTHLIKTRGQQVTLRCSSQSGHNTVSWYQQALGQGPQFIFQYYREEENGRGNFPPRFSGLQFPNYSSELNVNALELDDSALYLCASSLLGQSTDTQYFGPGTRLTVL.

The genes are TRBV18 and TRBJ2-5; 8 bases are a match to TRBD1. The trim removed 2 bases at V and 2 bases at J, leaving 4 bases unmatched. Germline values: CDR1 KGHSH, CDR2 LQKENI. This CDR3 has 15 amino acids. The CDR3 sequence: CASSPAGTGQETQYF. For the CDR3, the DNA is TGTGCCAGCTCACCAGCCGGGACAGGTCAAGAGACCCAGTACTTC.

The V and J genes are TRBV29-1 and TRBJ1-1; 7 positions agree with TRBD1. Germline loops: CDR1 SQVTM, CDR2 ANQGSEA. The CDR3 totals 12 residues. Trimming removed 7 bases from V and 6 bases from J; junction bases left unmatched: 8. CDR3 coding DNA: TGCAGCGGACTACAGGGGAAGGCTGAAGCTTTCTTT. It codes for CSGLQGKAEAFF.

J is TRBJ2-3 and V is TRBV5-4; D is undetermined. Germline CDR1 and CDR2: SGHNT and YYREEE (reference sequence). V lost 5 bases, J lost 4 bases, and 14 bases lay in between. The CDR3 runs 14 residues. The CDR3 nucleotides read TGTGCCAGCAGGCCGATGGAGACCTCAGATACGCAGTATTTT. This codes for CASRPMETSDTQYF.

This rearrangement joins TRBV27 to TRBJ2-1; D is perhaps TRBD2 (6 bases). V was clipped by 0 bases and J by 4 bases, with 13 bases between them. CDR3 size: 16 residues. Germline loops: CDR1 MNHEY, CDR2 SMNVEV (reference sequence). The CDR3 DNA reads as TGTGCCAGCAGTTTATCACGGGGTAGCGGTTACAATGAGCAGTTCTTC. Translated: CASSLSRGSGYNEQFF.

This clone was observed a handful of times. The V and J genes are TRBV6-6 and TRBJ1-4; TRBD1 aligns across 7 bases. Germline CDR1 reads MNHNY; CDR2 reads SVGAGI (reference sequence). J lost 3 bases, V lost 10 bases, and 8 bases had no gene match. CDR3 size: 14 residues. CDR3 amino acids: CATRPTGSNEKLFF. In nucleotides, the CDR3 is TGTGCCACCCGACCGACAGGGTCTAATGAAAAACTGTTTTTT.

The CDR3 loop is CASSRLETVNTEAFF. The CDR3 DNA reads TGTGCCAGCAGCCGCCTTGAGACAGTCAACACTGAAGCTTTCTTT. The V and J genes are TRBV6-5 and TRBJ1-1; possible D gene TRBD1, 5 bases. V was cut by 6 bases and J by 2 bases, with 16 bases left in between. This CDR3 contains 15 residues. Looked up from germline, CDR1 is MNHEY and CDR2 is SVGAGI.

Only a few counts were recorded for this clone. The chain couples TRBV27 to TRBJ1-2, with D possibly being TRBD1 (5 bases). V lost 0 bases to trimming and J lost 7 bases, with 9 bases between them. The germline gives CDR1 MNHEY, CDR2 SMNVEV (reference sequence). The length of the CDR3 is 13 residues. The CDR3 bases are TGTGCCAGCAGTTTATCGGGGGGTGGTGGCTACACCTTC. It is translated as CASSLSGGGGYTF.

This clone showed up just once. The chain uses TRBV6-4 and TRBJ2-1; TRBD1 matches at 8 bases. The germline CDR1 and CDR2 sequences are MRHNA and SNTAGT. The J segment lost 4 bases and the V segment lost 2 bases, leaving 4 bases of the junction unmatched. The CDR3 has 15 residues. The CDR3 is CASSDRQGSYNEQFF. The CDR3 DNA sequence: TGTGCCAGCAGTGACAGACAGGGGAGTTACAATGAGCAGTTCTTC.

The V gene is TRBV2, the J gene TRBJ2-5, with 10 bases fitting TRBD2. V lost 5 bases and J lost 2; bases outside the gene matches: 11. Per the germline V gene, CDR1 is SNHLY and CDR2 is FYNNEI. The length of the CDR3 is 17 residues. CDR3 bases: TGTGCCAGCAGTCTGGGCACTAGCGGGACTTCGCAAGAGACCCAGTACTTC. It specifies CASSLGTSGTSQETQYF.

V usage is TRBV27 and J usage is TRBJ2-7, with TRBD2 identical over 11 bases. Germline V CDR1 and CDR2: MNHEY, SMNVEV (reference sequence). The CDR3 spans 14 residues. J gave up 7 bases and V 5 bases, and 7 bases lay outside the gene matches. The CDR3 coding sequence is TGTGCCAGCAGTCCTAGCGGGGGGTATACGGAGCAGTACTTC. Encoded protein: CASSPSGGYTEQYF.

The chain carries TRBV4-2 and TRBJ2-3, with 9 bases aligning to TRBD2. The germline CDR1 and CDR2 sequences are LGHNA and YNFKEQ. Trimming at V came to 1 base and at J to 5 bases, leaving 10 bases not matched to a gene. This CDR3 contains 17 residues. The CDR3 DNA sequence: TGTGCCAGCAGCCAAGGGTTGGCGGGGGGGCCGGAAGATACGCAGTATTTT. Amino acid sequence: CASSQGLAGGPEDTQYF.

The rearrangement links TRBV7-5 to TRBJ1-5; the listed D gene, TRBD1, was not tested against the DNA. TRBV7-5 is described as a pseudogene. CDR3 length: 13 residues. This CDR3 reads CARSSTGGQPQHF. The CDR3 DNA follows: TGTGCCAGAAGCTCGACAGGGGGCCAGCCCCAGCATTTT.

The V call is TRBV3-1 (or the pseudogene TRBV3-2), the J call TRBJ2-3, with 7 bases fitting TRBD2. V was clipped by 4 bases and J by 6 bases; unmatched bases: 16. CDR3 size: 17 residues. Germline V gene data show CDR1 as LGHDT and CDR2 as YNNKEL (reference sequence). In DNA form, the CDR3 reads TGTGCCAGCAGCCTACAAGTGGGGGGGTTAGACCCCGATACGCAGTATTTT. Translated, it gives CASSLQVGGLDPDTQYF.

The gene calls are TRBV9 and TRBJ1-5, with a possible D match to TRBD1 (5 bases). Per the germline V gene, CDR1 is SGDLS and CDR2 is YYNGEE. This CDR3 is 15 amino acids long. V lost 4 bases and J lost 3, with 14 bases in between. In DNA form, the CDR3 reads TGTGCCAGCAGCATGACCGGGGGACCCAATCAGCCCCAGCATTTT. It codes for CASSMTGGPNQPQHF.

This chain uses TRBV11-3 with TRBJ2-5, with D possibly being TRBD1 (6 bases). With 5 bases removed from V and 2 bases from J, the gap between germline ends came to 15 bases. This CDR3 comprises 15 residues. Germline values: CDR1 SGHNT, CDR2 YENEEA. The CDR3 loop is CASSPGTFLQETQYF. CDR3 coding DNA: TGTGCCAGCAGCCCCGGGACATTCCTACAAGAGACCCAGTACTTC.

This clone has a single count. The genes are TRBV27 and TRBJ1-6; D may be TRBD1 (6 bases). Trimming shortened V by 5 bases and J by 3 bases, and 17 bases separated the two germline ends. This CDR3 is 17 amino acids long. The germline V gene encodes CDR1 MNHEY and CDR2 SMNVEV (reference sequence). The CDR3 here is CASSRAGERRYNSPLHF. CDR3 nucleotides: TGTGCCAGCAGTCGCGCAGGGGAACGGCGCTATAATTCACCCCTCCACTTT.

In nucleotides, the CDR3 is TGTGCCAGCAGCTTAGAAGAGAACACTGAAGCTTTCTTT. This sequence encodes CASSLEENTEAFF. The rearrangement links TRBV21-1 to TRBJ1-1. TRBV21-1 is annotated as a pseudogene. The CDR3 runs 13 residues.

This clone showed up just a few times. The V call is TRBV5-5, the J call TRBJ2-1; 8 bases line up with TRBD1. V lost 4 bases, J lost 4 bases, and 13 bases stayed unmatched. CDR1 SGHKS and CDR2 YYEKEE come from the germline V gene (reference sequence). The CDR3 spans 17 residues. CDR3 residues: CASSRNPGGVGYNEQFF. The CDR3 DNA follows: TGTGCCAGCAGCCGAAATCCAGGGGGCGTTGGGTACAATGAGCAGTTCTTC.

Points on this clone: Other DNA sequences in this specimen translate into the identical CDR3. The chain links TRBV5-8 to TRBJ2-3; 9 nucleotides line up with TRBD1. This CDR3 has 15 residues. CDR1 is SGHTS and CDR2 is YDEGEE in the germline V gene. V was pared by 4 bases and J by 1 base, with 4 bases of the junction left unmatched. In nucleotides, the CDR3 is TGTGCCAGCAGCCCGGGACAGGGTGGCACAGATACGCAGTATTTT. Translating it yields CASSPGQGGTDTQYF.

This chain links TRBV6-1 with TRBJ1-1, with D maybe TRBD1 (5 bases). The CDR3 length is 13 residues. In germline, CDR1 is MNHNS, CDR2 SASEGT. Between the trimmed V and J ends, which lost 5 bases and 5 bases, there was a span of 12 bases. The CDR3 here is CASSWGGGTEAFF. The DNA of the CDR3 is TGTGCCAGCAGTTGGGGGGGAGGGACTGAAGCTTTCTTT.

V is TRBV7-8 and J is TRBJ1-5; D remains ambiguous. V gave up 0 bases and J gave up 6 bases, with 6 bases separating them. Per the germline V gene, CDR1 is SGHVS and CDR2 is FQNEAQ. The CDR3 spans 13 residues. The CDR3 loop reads CASSLAPSQPQHF. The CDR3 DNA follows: TGTGCCAGCAGCTTAGCGCCCAGTCAGCCCCAGCATTTT.

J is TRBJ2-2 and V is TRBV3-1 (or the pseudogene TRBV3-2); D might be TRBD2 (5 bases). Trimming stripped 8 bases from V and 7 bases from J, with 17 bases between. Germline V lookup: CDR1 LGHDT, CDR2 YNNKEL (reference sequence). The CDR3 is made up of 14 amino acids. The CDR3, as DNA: TGTGCCAGCCGGTTACCCGGGGTGGACGGGGAGCTGTTTTTT. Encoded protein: CASRLPGVDGELFF.

CDR3 DNA: TGTGCCAGCAGCTCTACTAGCGGGGGGGAGTCGGAGACCCAGTACTTC. It translates to CASSSTSGGESETQYF. V usage is TRBV5-5 and J usage is TRBJ2-5; 13 bases are shared with TRBD2. This CDR3 region has 16 residues. The V gene's germline CDR1 is SGHKS and CDR2 YYEKEE (reference sequence). J was trimmed by 5 bases and V by 3 bases; bases with no gene match: 7. Combining the CDR3 with reference TRBV5-5 and TRBJ2-5 gives the whole variable domain DAGVTQSPTHLIKTRGQQVTLRCSPISGHKSVSWYQQVLGQGPQFIFQYYEKEERGRGNFPDRFSARQFPNYSSELNVNALLLGDSALYLCASSSTSGGESETQYFGPGTRLLVL.